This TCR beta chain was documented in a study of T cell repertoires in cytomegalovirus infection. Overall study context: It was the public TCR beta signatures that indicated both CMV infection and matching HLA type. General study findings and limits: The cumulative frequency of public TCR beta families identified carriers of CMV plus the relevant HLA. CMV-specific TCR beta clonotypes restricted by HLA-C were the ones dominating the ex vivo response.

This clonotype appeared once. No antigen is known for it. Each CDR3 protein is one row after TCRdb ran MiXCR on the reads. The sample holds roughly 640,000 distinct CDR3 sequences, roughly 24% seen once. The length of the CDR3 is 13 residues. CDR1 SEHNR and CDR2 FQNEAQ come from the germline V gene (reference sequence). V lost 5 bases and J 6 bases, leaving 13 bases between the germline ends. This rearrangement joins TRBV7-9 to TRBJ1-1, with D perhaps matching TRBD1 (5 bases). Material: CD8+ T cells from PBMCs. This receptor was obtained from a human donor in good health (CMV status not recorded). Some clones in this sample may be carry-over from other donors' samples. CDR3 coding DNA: TGTGCCAGCAGCCCCCAGGGTAACTCTGAAGCTTTCTTT. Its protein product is CASSPQGNSEAFF.